This TCR beta chain is from a study of immune heterogeneity within non-small cell lung tumors (dated by TCRdb to 2017 to 2018). A note on the overall study: By histology, the tumors included nine to ten non-squamous carcinomas, a handful of squamous cell carcinomas and 1 tumor not otherwise specified. Whole-exome sequencing, RNA-seq and TCR beta repertoire sequencing were combined for multiple spatially distinct regions from each NSCLC tumor so that intratumoral immune heterogeneity could be examined. For mutant peptides 8 to 11 amino acids long, netMHCpan-3.0 predicted neoantigen binding to the HLA alleles of each patient. TCR repertoires were analyzed from approximately 60 tumor loci of 15 or so patients, while transcriptome data covered only roughly 43 loci from approximately eleven patients.

Only a few counts were recorded for this clonotype. This receptor's antigen is unknown. No qualities accompany the bases; no much larger clone lies one base away. The TCR beta CDR3 region was amplified with a multiplex PCR system whose first round ran for approximately 10 cycles using 32 V-gene forward primers and 13 J-gene reverse primers. The first PCR round used a QIAGEN Multiplex PCR Kit, and the primer sequences were filed in Chinese patent CN105087789A. In a second PCR round, Illumina universal primers were added with the Phusion High-Fidelity PCR Kit. Sequencing of the TCR libraries was done on the Illumina HiSeq X Ten platform in paired-end mode with a 151 bp read length. Regarding the original processing steps: Cutadapt was used to discard reads without multiplex PCR primers, PEAR merged the read pairs, and MiXCR with default settings called the CDR3 regions. Repertoire diversity used Shannon entropy, and clonality was computed as one minus Shannon entropy divided by ln of productive unique sequence count. A clonotype counted as a dominant or high-frequency T-cell clone when its frequency was 0.5% or higher. TCRdb's own reprocessing of the public reads used fastp at Q25 and MiXCR and kept productive beta chains. Rows with one shared CDR3 protein collapse into an entry with the most common genes and DNA. The V and J calls were determined by TCRdb, not by the authors. The sample table contains around 20,000 distinct CDR3 sequences; only one count was recorded for 25% to 35% of them. Clones ranked in the top ten supply roughly 4.2% of the sample.

Study-wide conclusions, independent of this receptor: A statistically significant but moderate positive correlation (R approximately 0.31) was observed between local T-cell repertoire clonality and local tumor mutational burden. Within a patient, identical dominant CDR3B clonotypes were found to recur across loci, yet unique high-frequency clones were also harbored in different tumor locations. For the most part, high-frequency TCR beta clonotypes differed from one individual patient to another.

Genomic DNA was extracted from bulk tumor tissue and used as the TCR template, and approximately 600 ng gDNA was amplified per sample. During surgery, several biopsies were collected from each primary tumor and placed as far from one another as possible within the tumor mass. Patients in the study cohort, which was described as untreated, were newly diagnosed NSCLC cases going through curative surgery. The donor group was made up of roughly 16 newly diagnosed non-small cell lung cancer patients undergoing surgery with curative intent. A couple of independent pathologists examined the resected tumor masses. Sequencing was performed only on DNA and RNA samples of high quality. Germline trimming: 0 bases from V, 10 bases from J; junction bases outside gene matches: 5. Measured from the cysteine to the phenylalanine, the CDR3 is 14 residues long. Of all the DNA, just the CDR3 is kept, 42 bases in frame from base 1. CDR1 DFQATT and CDR2 SNEGSKA are derived from the germline V gene (reference sequence).

This sequence uses TRBV20-1 and TRBJ1-6, and 8 bases in between align with TRBD1. The receptor was isolated from a man aged 40-49 years with non-small cell lung cancer. Material for sequencing was lung tumor tissue. The nucleotide sequence is given as TGCAGTGCTAGAGACGGACAGGGAGGATCACCCCTCCACTTT. Its amino acids are CSARDGQGGSPLHF.